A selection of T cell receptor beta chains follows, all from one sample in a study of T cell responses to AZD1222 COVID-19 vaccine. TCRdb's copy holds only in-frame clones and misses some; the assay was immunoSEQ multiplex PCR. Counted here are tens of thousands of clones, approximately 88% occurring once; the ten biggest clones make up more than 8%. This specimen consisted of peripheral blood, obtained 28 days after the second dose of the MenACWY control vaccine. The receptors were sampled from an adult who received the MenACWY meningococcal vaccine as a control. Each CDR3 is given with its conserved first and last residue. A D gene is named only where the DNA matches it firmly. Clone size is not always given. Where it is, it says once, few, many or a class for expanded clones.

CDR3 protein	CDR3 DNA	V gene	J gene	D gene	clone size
CASSLAGQGDYGYTF	TGTGCCAGCAGTCTAGCGGGACAGGGAGACTATGGCTACACCTTC	TRBV6-5	TRBJ1-2	TRBD1	once
CASRQQNTEAFF	TGTGCCAGCCGACAGCAGAACACTGAAGCTTTCTTT	TRBV18	TRBJ1-1	.	.
CASSPQTGDNSPLHF	TGTGCCAGCAGCCCTCAGACAGGGGACAATTCACCCCTCCACTTT	TRBV9	TRBJ1-6	TRBD1	once
CASSVESGWANEKLFF	TGTGCCAGCAGCGTAGAGTCGGGATGGGCTAATGAAAAACTGTTTTTT	TRBV9	TRBJ1-4	.	.
CASSHWGNEQFF	TGTGCCAGCAGCCATTGGGGCAATGAGCAGTTCTTC	TRBV4-2	TRBJ2-1	.	.
CASQWDTYNEQFF	TGTGCCAGCCAATGGGACACCTACAATGAGCAGTTCTTC	TRBV18	TRBJ2-1	.	.
CASLAPGTDTQYF	TGTGCCAGCCTCGCCCCAGGAACAGATACGCAGTATTTT	TRBV7-9	TRBJ2-3	.	.
CASSGAGGRNQPQHF	TGTGCCAGCAGCGGGGCAGGGGGCAGGAATCAGCCCCAGCATTTT	TRBV2	TRBJ1-5	TRBD1	.
CASSQDKGRHNEQFF	TGCGCCAGCAGCCAAGATAAAGGGAGGCACAATGAGCAGTTCTTC	TRBV4-3	TRBJ2-1	.	.
CASSFVEGGRSPLHF	TGCGCCAGCAGCTTTGTCGAAGGGGGCCGATCACCCCTCCACTTT	TRBV5-1	TRBJ1-6	TRBD1	.
CASKLEAARDYGYTF	TGTGCCAGTAAGTTAGAGGCAGCGAGAGACTATGGCTACACCTTC	TRBV6-4	TRBJ1-2	.	few
CASSLVTSGTDTQYF	TGTGCCAGCAGTTTGGTGACTAGCGGCACAGATACGCAGTATTTT	TRBV28	TRBJ2-3	TRBD2	.
CASSSQVNTEAFF	TGTGCCAGCAGTTCTCAGGTGAACACTGAAGCTTTCTTT	TRBV12-3/TRBV12-4	TRBJ1-1	.	once
CASSDTGVRPYEQYF	TGTGCCAGCAGCGACACGGGTGTCCGACCCTACGAGCAGTACTTC	TRBV6-5	TRBJ2-7	.	.
CASSHTGGYNQPQHF	TGTGCCAGCAGCCATACAGGGGGTTATAATCAGCCCCAGCATTTT	TRBV4-2	TRBJ1-5	TRBD1	.
CASSSVVAGTLGEQYF	TGTGCCAGCAGCTCCGTGGTAGCGGGGACCTTGGGGGAGCAGTACTTC	TRBV11-2	TRBJ2-7	TRBD2	.
CASSEGVNTEAFF	TGTGCCAGCAGTGAAGGGGTGAACACTGAAGCTTTCTTT	TRBV6-1	TRBJ1-1	.	once
CSASEGLGTGELFF	TGCAGTGCTAGTGAGGGTTTAGGTACCGGGGAGCTGTTTTTT	TRBV20-1	TRBJ2-2	.	.
CASSRRLADHRELFF	TGCGCCAGCAGCCGCAGACTAGCGGACCACCGGGAGCTGTTTTTT	TRBV5-1	TRBJ2-2	TRBD2	.
CASSGTDKNTEAFF	TGTGCCAGCAGTGGGACCGATAAGAACACTGAAGCTTTCTTT	TRBV6-6	TRBJ1-1	.	.
CASSFTGTVQETQYF	TGTGCCAGCAGCTTCACCGGGACAGTCCAAGAGACCCAGTACTTC	TRBV6-2/TRBV6-3	TRBJ2-5	TRBD1	.
CASSLYRTGELFF	TGTGCCAGCAGCTTATATCGCACCGGGGAGCTGTTTTTT	TRBV11-3	TRBJ2-2	.	.
CASSLDLYEQYF	TGCGCCAGCAGCTTAGACCTCTACGAGCAGTACTTC	TRBV5-1	TRBJ2-7	.	once
CASSYSLGGRYGYTF	TGTGCCAGCAGTTACTCTTTGGGGGGCAGGTATGGCTACACCTTC	TRBV6-5	TRBJ1-2	.	.
CATRLAGSTDTQYF	TGTGCCACCCGACTAGCGGGGTCTACAGATACGCAGTATTTT	TRBV6-5	TRBJ2-3	TRBD2	.
CASSGKISNTEAFF	TGTGCCAGCAGTGGGAAGATATCGAACACTGAAGCTTTCTTT	TRBV25-1	TRBJ1-1	.	.
CASQRTGGRGYGYTF	TGTGCCAGCCAACGGACAGGGGGCCGGGGCTATGGCTACACCTTC	TRBV5-6	TRBJ1-2	TRBD1	.
CASSTHSGTDEKLFF	TGTGCCAGCAGCACCCATTCCGGGACGGATGAAAAACTGTTTTTT	TRBV9	TRBJ1-4	.	.
CASSGGSGGSTDTQYF	TGCGCCAGCAGCGGGGGGAGCGGGGGCAGCACAGATACGCAGTATTTT	TRBV5-1	TRBJ2-3	TRBD2	once
CASSFSGTGDSPLHF	TGTGCCAGCAGCTTTTCCGGGACTGGGGATTCACCCCTCCACTTT	TRBV13	TRBJ1-6	.	.
CASSSGVGSIYNSPLHF	TGTGCCAGCAGCTCGGGGGTGGGATCCATCTATAATTCACCCCTCCACTTT	TRBV7-2	TRBJ1-6	.	.
CASSEAGGESPLHF	TGTGCCAGCAGTGAAGCCGGGGGTGAGTCACCCCTCCACTTT	TRBV6-1	TRBJ1-6	.	.
CASSVTSGGTTDTQYF	TGTGCCAGCAGTGTGACTAGCGGGGGGACCACAGATACGCAGTATTTT	TRBV28	TRBJ2-3	TRBD2	.
CASRDSGGPSYEQYF	TGTGCCAGTAGGGACTCTGGGGGCCCATCCTACGAGCAGTACTTC	TRBV19	TRBJ2-7	.	.
CASTQGPEQYF	TGTGCCAGCACCCAGGGACCCGAGCAGTACTTC	TRBV2	TRBJ2-7	.	.
CASSSSNSYTF	TGTGCCAGCAGCTCGAGTAATAGCTACACCTTC	TRBV7-2	TRBJ1-2	.	.
CASSYSSGAGNTIYF	TGTGCCAGCAGTTACTCGTCGGGGGCTGGAAACACCATATATTTT	TRBV6-5	TRBJ1-3	.	.
CATKKSSYNSPLHF	TGTGCCACCAAAAAGAGCTCCTATAATTCACCCCTCCACTTT	TRBV19	TRBJ1-6	.	.
CASSYGGAGANVLTF	TGTGCCAGCAGTTACGGAGGGGCCGGGGCCAACGTCCTGACTTTC	TRBV6-5	TRBJ2-6	.	.
CATSRDPPSREKLFF	TGTGCCACCAGCAGAGATCCACCGAGTCGGGAAAAACTGTTTTTT	TRBV15	TRBJ1-4	.	.
CASSLSGGLAEQYF	TGCGCCAGCAGCTTGAGCGGGGGGCTCGCCGAGCAGTACTTC	TRBV5-1	TRBJ2-7	TRBD2	.
CAISESVRENYGYTF	TGTGCCATCAGTGAGTCAGTCAGGGAGAACTATGGCTACACCTTC	TRBV10-3	TRBJ1-2	.	.
CSASPRDRGLDTQYF	TGCAGTGCTAGTCCCCGGGACAGGGGACTAGATACGCAGTATTTT	TRBV20-1	TRBJ2-3	TRBD1	.
CASSHGRVAGNTIYF	TGTGCCAGCAGCCATGGCAGGGTGGCTGGAAACACCATATATTTT	TRBV3-1/TRBV3-2	TRBJ1-3	.	.
CASSLDGTGAYEQYF	TGCGCCAGCAGCTTGGACGGGACAGGGGCCTACGAGCAGTACTTC	TRBV5-1	TRBJ2-7	TRBD1	.
CASQLSGQSNTEAFF	TGTGCCAGCCAGCTTAGCGGACAGTCGAACACTGAAGCTTTCTTT	TRBV7-2	TRBJ1-1	.	.
CASSVATWEQGRGEQTQYF	TGTGCCAGCAGCGTAGCTACCTGGGAGCAGGGAAGGGGCGAGCAGACCCAGTACTTC	TRBV9	TRBJ2-5	.	few
CASSGAGRETQYF	TGTGCCAGCAGCGGTGCAGGGAGGGAGACCCAGTACTTC	TRBV6-2/TRBV6-3	TRBJ2-5	.	.